This T cell receptor beta chain emerged from a study of blood T cells in healthy people across ages. With a J-beta primer mix and a sample-barcoded 5' primer, a second PCR ran 7 to 11 cycles. From the 5' RACE reads, TCRdb called clonotypes with MiXCR, one entry per CDR3 protein. The sample has about 1 million distinct CDR3 sequences, 20% to 25% seen once. This clonotype was found once. The CDR3 length is 13 residues. Germline values: CDR1 SGHVS, CDR2 FNYEAQ. The V and J ends lost 5 bases and 9 bases, in that order; junction bases with no gene match: 7. These same data were also listed under a study on T cells of mothers and their children.

The V gene is TRBV7-6, the J gene TRBJ1-2; 9 bases are a match to TRBD1. The source is a girl aged 2 to 10 in good health. Source material: blood. The CDR3 DNA reads TGTGCCAGCAGCCCAGGGACAGGGCTTAGCTACACCTTC. Translation gives CASSPGTGLSYTF.